One sample yielded the 16 T cell receptor beta chains listed below, sequenced in a study of cytomegalovirus exposure and HLA in healthy donors. PCR primers comprised 60 Vbeta and 13 Jbeta primers. Clones were read by immunoSEQ multiplex PCR, and TCRdb kept only the in-frame ones, dropping some. The sample consists of about 150,000 clones, around 79% of them appearing once. The sample was PBMCs. Receptors originate from a human donor in good health.

This clone has a single count. The chain recombines TRBV19 with TRBJ2-1; D is undetermined. V dropped 3 bases and J dropped 9 bases, with 12 bases sitting between them. The CDR3 sequence is 13 residues long. Germline V gene data show CDR1 as LNHDA and CDR2 as SQIVND (reference sequence). For the CDR3, the DNA is TGTGCCAGTAGTATTCCCCCCGGCGGTGAGCAGTTCTTC. Protein sequence: CASSIPPGGEQFF.

The CDR3 protein is CATRTGVMNTEAFF. CDR3 bases: TGTGCCACCCGGACAGGGGTAATGAACACTGAAGCTTTCTTT. The V call is TRBV6-5, the J call TRBJ1-1, with 9 positions matching TRBD1. The junction had 6 bases not matched to a gene; V was cut back by 10 bases and J by 0 bases. CDR3 size: 14 residues. Germline values: CDR1 MNHEY, CDR2 SVGAGI.

This clone was observed a handful of times. The rearrangement uses TRBV2 and TRBJ2-3, with 8 bases lining up with TRBD1. This CDR3 has 13 amino acids. J lost 0 bases, V lost 9 bases, and 2 bases had no gene match. The germline gives CDR1 SNHLY, CDR2 FYNNEI. In nucleotides, the CDR3 is TGTGCCAGGACAGGGGCAAGCACAGATACGCAGTATTTT. It encodes CARTGASTDTQYF.

This sequence joins TRBV4-1 and TRBJ2-3; D may be TRBD2 (5 bases). Germline-derived CDR1 and CDR2 are MGHRA and YSYEKL. The CDR3 loop spans 15 amino acids. The ends were cut back, 4 bases at V and 4 bases at J, with 15 bases in the middle. CDR3 sequence (DNA): TGCGCCAGCAGCCCGGTAGGCGGGCTGGCAGATACGCAGTATTTT. This sequence encodes CASSPVGGLADTQYF.

This clone has a handful of counts. V and J are TRBV19 and TRBJ2-1, with D maybe TRBD2 (5 bases). V dropped 4 bases and J dropped 6 bases, with 10 bases sitting between them. The CDR3 sequence is 13 residues long. Germline V gene sequence: CDR1 LNHDA, CDR2 SQIVND (reference sequence). The CDR3 bases are TGTGCCAGTAGTACTAGCCGGAGCAATGAGCAGTTCTTC. Its translation is CASSTSRSNEQFF.

V is TRBV7-8 and J is TRBJ2-1; 7 bases agree with TRBD1. J was trimmed by 2 bases and V by 5 bases; bases with no gene match: 3. The germline gives CDR1 SGHVS, CDR2 FQNEAQ. This CDR3 comprises 14 residues. CDR3 nucleotide sequence: TGTGCCAGCAGCCTGGGACAGCCCTACAATGAGCAGTTCTTC. Amino acids: CASSLGQPYNEQFF.

The chain employs TRBV7-8 and TRBJ2-7; perhaps TRBD1 as D (5 bases). The CDR3 runs to 18 residues. The V end was cut by 5 bases, the J end by 1 base, with 24 bases between. Germline lookup yields CDR1 SGHVS and CDR2 FQNEAQ. CDR3 coding DNA: TGTGCCAGCAGCGGCACGATACCCAGGGAAATCTTTTCCTACGAGCAGTACTTC. Encoded protein: CASSGTIPREIFSYEQYF.

The chain employs TRBV4-1 and TRBJ2-3, with 10 bases identical to TRBD1. The CDR3 spans 16 residues. CDR1 and CDR2 (germline): MGHRA, YSYEKL. V was pared by 1 base and J by 1 base, with 2 bases of the junction left unmatched. The CDR3 loop reads CASSQGTGGGTDTQYF. CDR3 nucleotides: TGCGCCAGCAGCCAAGGGACAGGGGGTGGCACAGATACGCAGTATTTT.

The chain combines TRBV4-2 with TRBJ2-7; D is possibly TRBD1 (6 bases). This CDR3 is built from 16 residues. Germline V gene lookup returns CDR1 LGHNA and CDR2 YNFKEQ. V was trimmed by 1 base and J by 5 bases, leaving 18 bases between them. Written as DNA, the CDR3 is TGTGCCAGCAGCCAAGGAGGGTCAGGGGTCCCCCACGAGCAGTACTTC. Translation gives CASSQGGSGVPHEQYF.

The chain recombines TRBV28 with TRBJ2-1; TRBD1 might be the D (5 bases). The germline V and J ends were trimmed by 11 bases and 0 bases, with 14 bases remaining between them. This CDR3 spans 14 amino acids. The germline CDR1 and CDR2 sequences are MDHEN and SYDVKM. CDR3 sequence: CAGRGRSSYNEQFF. Here the CDR3 DNA reads TGTGCCGGAAGGGGAAGGAGCTCCTACAATGAGCAGTTCTTC.

The chain combines TRBV6-5 with TRBJ1-2; 8 nucleotides line up with TRBD1. The CDR3 has 14 amino acids. Germline trimming cut 2 bases from V and 8 bases from J; bases unmatched to any gene: 7. In germline, CDR1 is MNHEY, CDR2 SVGAGI. As DNA, the CDR3 is TGTGCCAGCAGTTACACAACAGGGGGTGGAGGCTACACCTTC. This gives the protein CASSYTTGGGGYTF.

The gene calls are TRBV19 and TRBJ1-2; no definite D call. The CDR3 is made up of 14 amino acids. Germline loops: CDR1 LNHDA, CDR2 SQIVND (reference sequence). V gave up 1 base and J gave up 2 bases, with 8 bases separating them. CDR3 nucleotide sequence: TGTGCCAGTAGTATAGGGGCAGTGAACTATGGCTACACCTTC. Its translation: CASSIGAVNYGYTF.

This chain joins TRBV19 and TRBJ2-1; D may be TRBD2 (6 bases). The CDR3 spans 14 residues. Trimming pared 7 bases from V and 1 base from J, leaving 11 bases between. Germline assignment: CDR1 LNHDA and CDR2 SQIVND (reference sequence). The DNA of the CDR3 is TGTGCCAGTAATTGGGACTCATCCTACAATGAGCAGTTCTTC. Amino acid sequence: CASNWDSSYNEQFF.

The chain recombines TRBV19 with TRBJ1-1; tentatively, D is TRBD1 (6 bases). The germline V gene encodes CDR1 LNHDA and CDR2 SQIVND (reference sequence). The V gene lost 3 bases and the J gene lost 6 bases, with 20 bases spanning the gap. CDR3 size: 16 residues. CDR3 region: CASSIGSGRGSAEAFF. The CDR3, as DNA: TGTGCCAGTAGTATTGGGTCAGGCAGGGGTTCGGCTGAAGCTTTCTTT.

Only a few counts were recorded for this clone. V and J are TRBV6-5 and TRBJ1-6; D is uncertain. Germline-derived CDR1 and CDR2 are MNHEY and SVGAGI. V lost 3 bases and J lost 10, with 10 bases in between. The CDR3 consists of 13 residues. CDR3 in DNA: TGTGCCAGCAGTTATTTTAGGCGGTCACCCCTCCACTTT. Residues: CASSYFRRSPLHF.

The chain employs TRBV6-5 and TRBJ2-1, with TRBD2 matching over 8 bases. Germline values: CDR1 MNHEY, CDR2 SVGAGI. V lost 4 bases and J lost 2; bases outside the gene matches: 7. This CDR3 comprises 16 residues. The CDR3 protein is CASSSRGGSPYNEQFF. The DNA for the CDR3 is TGTGCCAGCAGTTCCCGGGGGGGGAGTCCCTACAATGAGCAGTTCTTC.